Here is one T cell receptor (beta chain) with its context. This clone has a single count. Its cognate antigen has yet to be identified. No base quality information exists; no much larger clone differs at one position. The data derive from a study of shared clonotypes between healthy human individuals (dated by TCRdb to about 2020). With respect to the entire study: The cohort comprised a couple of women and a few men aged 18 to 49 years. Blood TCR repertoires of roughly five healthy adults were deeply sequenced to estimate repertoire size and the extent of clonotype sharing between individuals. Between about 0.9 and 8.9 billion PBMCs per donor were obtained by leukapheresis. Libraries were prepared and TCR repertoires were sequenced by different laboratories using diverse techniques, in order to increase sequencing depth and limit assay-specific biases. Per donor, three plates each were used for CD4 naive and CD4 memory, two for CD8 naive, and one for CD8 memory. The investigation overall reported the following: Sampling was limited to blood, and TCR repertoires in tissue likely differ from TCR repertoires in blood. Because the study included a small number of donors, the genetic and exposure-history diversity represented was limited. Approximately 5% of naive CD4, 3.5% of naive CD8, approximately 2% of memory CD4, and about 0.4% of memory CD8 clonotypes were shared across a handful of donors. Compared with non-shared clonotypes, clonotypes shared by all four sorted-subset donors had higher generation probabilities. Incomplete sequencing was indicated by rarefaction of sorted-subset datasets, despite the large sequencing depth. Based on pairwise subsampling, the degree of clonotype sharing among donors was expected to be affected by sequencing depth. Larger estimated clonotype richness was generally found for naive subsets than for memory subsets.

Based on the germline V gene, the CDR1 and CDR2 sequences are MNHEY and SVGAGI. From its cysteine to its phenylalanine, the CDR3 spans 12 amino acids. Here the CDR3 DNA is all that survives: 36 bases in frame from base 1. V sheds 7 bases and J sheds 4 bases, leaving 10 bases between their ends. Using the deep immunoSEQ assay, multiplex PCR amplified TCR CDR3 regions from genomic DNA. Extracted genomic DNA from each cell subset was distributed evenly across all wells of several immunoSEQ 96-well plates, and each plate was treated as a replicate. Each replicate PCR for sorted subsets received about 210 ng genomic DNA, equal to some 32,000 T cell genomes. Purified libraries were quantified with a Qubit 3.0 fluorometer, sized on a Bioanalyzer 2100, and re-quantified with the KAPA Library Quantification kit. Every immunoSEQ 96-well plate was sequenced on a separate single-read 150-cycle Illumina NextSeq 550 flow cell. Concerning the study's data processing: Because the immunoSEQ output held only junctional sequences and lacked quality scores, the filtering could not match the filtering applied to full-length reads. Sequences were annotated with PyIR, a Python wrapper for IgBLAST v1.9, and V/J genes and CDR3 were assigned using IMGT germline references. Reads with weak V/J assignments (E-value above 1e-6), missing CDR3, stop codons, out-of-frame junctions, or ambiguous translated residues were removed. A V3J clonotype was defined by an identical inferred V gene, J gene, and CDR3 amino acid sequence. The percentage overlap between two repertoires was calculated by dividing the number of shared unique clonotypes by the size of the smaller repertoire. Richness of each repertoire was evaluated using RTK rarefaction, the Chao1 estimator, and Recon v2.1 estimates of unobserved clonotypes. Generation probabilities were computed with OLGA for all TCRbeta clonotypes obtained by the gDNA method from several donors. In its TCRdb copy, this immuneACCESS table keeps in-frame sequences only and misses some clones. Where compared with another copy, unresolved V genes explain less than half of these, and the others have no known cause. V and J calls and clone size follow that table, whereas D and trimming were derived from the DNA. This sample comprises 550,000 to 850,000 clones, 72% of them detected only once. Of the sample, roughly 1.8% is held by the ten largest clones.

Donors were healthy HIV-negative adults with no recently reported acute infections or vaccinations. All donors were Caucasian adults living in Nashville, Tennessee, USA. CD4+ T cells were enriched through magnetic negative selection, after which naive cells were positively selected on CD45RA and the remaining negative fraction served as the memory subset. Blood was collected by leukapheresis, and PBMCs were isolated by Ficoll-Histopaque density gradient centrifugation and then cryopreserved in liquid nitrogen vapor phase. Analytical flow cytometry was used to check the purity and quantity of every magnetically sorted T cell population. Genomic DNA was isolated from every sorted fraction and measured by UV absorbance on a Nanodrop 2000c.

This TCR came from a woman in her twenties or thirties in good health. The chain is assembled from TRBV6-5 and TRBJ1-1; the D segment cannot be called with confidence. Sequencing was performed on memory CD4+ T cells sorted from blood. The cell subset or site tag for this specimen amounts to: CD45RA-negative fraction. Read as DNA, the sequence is TGTGCCAGCACCTCCCCGGGCACTGAAGCTTTCTTT. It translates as CASTSPGTEAFF.